The TCR beta chain under discussion was sequenced for a study of shared clonotypes between healthy human individuals. TCRdb's copy holds only in-frame clones and misses some; the assay was immunoSEQ multiplex PCR. The sample has roughly 570,000 clones; about 98% are singletons. CDR1 is SGHVS and CDR2 is FQNEAQ in the germline V gene. Trimming cost V 1 base and J 6 bases, with 10 bases left between them. The CDR3 totals 13 residues. Naive CD8 cells comprised CD45RO-negative, CCR7-positively selected cells, excluding terminally differentiated effector memory CD45RA+ cells. Sample: naive CD8+ T cells sorted from blood. The sequence derives from a young man in good health. The chain couples TRBV7-8 to TRBJ2-7; no definite D call. The CDR3 here is CASSLEKNAEQYF. The CDR3 bases are TGTGCCAGCAGCTTAGAGAAGAACGCCGAGCAGTACTTC.